The next 27 T cell receptor beta chains were all read from a single sample in a study of blood T cell repertoires in COVID-19. This table comes from immunoSEQ multiplex PCR, and its TCRdb copy is limited to in-frame clones, with some not included. The sample carries 50,000 to 70,000 clones, over 75% recorded once. Sample: peripheral blood. These receptors all stem from a woman older than 75 with active COVID-19.

The V gene is TRBV10-2, the J gene TRBJ2-2; 7 bases line up with TRBD2. The CDR3 contains 15 residues. V lost 11 bases and J lost 1; bases outside the gene matches: 10. Germline-derived CDR1 and CDR2 are WSHSY and SAAADI. CDR3 sequence: CAAKGLAENTGELFF. CDR3 bases: TGCGCCGCAAAGGGCCTAGCGGAGAACACCGGGGAGCTGTTTTTT.

This sequence joins TRBV5-4 and TRBJ2-5, with 8 bases matching TRBD2. Germline CDR1 SGHNT, CDR2 YYREEE (reference sequence). The CDR3 extends over 15 amino acids. Trimming at V came to 5 bases and at J to 4 bases, leaving 10 bases not matched to a gene. The CDR3 sequence is CASRSSGGLRETQYF. The CDR3 nucleotides are TGTGCCAGCAGGTCCTCGGGAGGGTTGCGAGAGACCCAGTACTTC.

This chain connects TRBV3-1 (or the pseudogene TRBV3-2) to TRBJ2-2; possibly TRBD2 for D (5 bases). The germline gives CDR1 LGHDT, CDR2 YNNKEL (reference sequence). Trimming removed 4 bases from V and 7 bases from J, with 16 bases in between. The CDR3 is 15 residues long. CDR3 protein: CASSLPGVRGGELFF. Written as DNA, the CDR3 is TGTGCCAGCAGCCTTCCCGGGGTTCGAGGCGGGGAGCTGTTTTTT.

The chain carries TRBV3-1 (or the pseudogene TRBV3-2) and TRBJ1-1, with a tentative D call TRBD1 (6 bases). This CDR3 region has 14 residues. Germline values: CDR1 LGHDT, CDR2 YNNKEL (reference sequence). The germline V and J ends were trimmed by 3 bases and 1 base, with 9 bases remaining between them. This CDR3 reads CASSQRDKNTEAFF. The CDR3 nucleotides read TGTGCCAGCAGCCAGAGGGACAAGAACACTGAAGCTTTCTTT.

The chain has TRBV2 and TRBJ2-7, with 8 bases matching TRBD1. Trimming took 7 bases from V and 4 from J; bases not matched to a gene: 9. CDR3 length: 14 amino acids. Germline loops: CDR1 SNHLY, CDR2 FYNNEI. The CDR3 loop reads CASTDLDRAYEQYF. The CDR3 nucleotides are TGTGCCAGCACCGACCTGGACAGGGCGTACGAGCAGTACTTC.

This clone was seen a handful of times. The chain employs TRBV6-6 and TRBJ2-3; maybe TRBD2 (6 bases). V gave up 3 bases and J gave up 1 base, with 11 bases separating them. The germline V gene encodes CDR1 MNHNY and CDR2 SVGAGI (reference sequence). CDR3 length equals 15 residues. The CDR3 nucleotides are TGTGCCAGCAGTTATGGGGGGTGGGGCACAGATACGCAGTATTTT. Translating gives CASSYGGWGTDTQYF.

This clone appeared a few times. For the CDR3, the DNA is TGTGCCAGCTCAGGGACTAGCGGGAGCGATGAGCAGTTCTTC. It yields the protein CASSGTSGSDEQFF. V usage is TRBV18 and J usage is TRBJ2-1; 14 bases are a match to TRBD2. CDR1 KGHSH and CDR2 LQKENI come from the germline V gene. The CDR3 sequence is 14 residues long. Trimming took 5 bases from V and 8 from J; bases not matched to a gene: 2. Based on the CDR3 plus reference TRBV18 and TRBJ2-1, the full variable domain is NAGVMQNPRHLVRRRGQEARLRCSPMKGHSHVYWYRQLPEEGLKFMVYLQKENIIDESGMPKERFSAEFPKEGPSILRIQQVVRGDSAAYFCASSGTSGSDEQFFGPGTRLTVL.

V is TRBV28 and J is TRBJ1-5, with 8 bases lining up with TRBD1. The CDR3 loop spans 15 amino acids. J gave up 6 bases and V 7 bases, and 11 bases lay outside the gene matches. Germline V gene data show CDR1 as MDHEN and CDR2 as SYDVKM. The DNA of the CDR3 is TGTGCCAGCACCCCTCAGGGGGCGGATGGTCAGCCCCAGCATTTT. Translation: CASTPQGADGQPQHF.

CDR3 bases: TGTGCCAGCAGCGTAGGGACAGGCATTGAGACCCAGTACTTC. Protein sequence: CASSVGTGIETQYF. The V gene is TRBV9, the J gene TRBJ2-5; 7 bases agree with TRBD1. This CDR3 is 14 amino acids long. Losses at the gene ends were 0 bases for V and 5 bases for J; bases not matched to a gene: 4. The germline V gene has CDR1 SGDLS and CDR2 YYNGEE.

This chain connects TRBV7-2 to TRBJ2-1; D is unclear. This CDR3 contains 13 residues. Germline V gene sequence: CDR1 SGHTA, CDR2 FQGNSA. V was trimmed by 5 bases and J by 6 bases, leaving 11 bases between them. The CDR3 nucleotides are TGTGCCAGCAGCCTTCCCTCGGGCAATGAGCAGTTCTTC. This translates into CASSLPSGNEQFF.

This chain joins TRBV19 and TRBJ1-5; D is perhaps TRBD1 (6 bases). V lost 4 bases, J lost 0 bases, and 13 bases lay in between. Germline V lookup: CDR1 LNHDA, CDR2 SQIVND (reference sequence). The CDR3 extends over 16 amino acids. This chain's CDR3 is CASSTDRIYSNQPQHF. Here the CDR3 DNA reads TGTGCCAGTAGTACCGACAGGATTTATAGCAATCAGCCCCAGCATTTT.

The chain has TRBV28 and TRBJ2-1, with 7 bases matching TRBD2. The germline V gene has CDR1 MDHEN and CDR2 SYDVKM. V dropped 6 bases and J dropped 6; count of bases not matched to a gene: 11. The CDR3 contains 15 residues. CDR3 in DNA: TGTGCCAGCAGCAGGGTGGCGGGAGTATCCAATGAGCAGTTCTTC. This gives the protein CASSRVAGVSNEQFF.

The chain carries TRBV2 and TRBJ2-2; 9 nucleotides match TRBD1. The J segment lost 7 bases and the V segment lost 6 bases, leaving 6 bases of the junction unmatched. Germline V gene lookup returns CDR1 SNHLY and CDR2 FYNNEI. The CDR3 is 14 residues long. The CDR3 sequence: CASRRTGDSGELFF. The CDR3, as DNA: TGTGCCAGCAGGAGGACAGGGGATAGCGGGGAGCTGTTTTTT.

The chain employs TRBV28 and TRBJ1-5; TRBD1 is a possible D gene (6 bases). Germline CDR1 is MDHEN and CDR2 is SYDVKM. The V gene lost 3 bases and the J gene lost 7 bases, with 13 bases spanning the gap. This CDR3 has 14 residues. CDR3 DNA sequence: TGTGCCAGCAGTTTGGGGGGGCCGGGGCAGCCCCAGCATTTT. It codes for CASSLGGPGQPQHF.

This chain uses TRBV6-1 with TRBJ1-2; 10 bases align to TRBD1. The germline gives CDR1 MNHNS, CDR2 SASEGT. This CDR3 is built from 14 residues. With 3 bases clipped from V and 8 bases from J, the junction kept 6 bases outside the gene matches. The CDR3 loop is CASSETTGGAGYTF. CDR3 DNA: TGTGCCAGCAGTGAGACGACAGGGGGCGCGGGCTACACCTTC.

This chain links TRBV7-8 with TRBJ1-1, with unresolved D. Trimming removed 5 bases at V and 4 bases at J, with 8 bases between. Germline V lookup: CDR1 SGHVS, CDR2 FQNEAQ. This CDR3 is 12 amino acids long. The CDR3 nucleotides are TGTGCCAGCAGCCGGGTTAGCACTGAAGCTTTCTTT. This translates into CASSRVSTEAFF.

The chain recombines TRBV12-3 or TRBV12-4 with TRBJ2-2; 10 bases map to TRBD1. V lost 6 bases, J lost 6 bases, and 1 base stayed unmatched. This CDR3 region has 13 residues. CDR3 in DNA: TGTGCCAGCAGGACAGGGGGCCCCGGGGAGCTGTTTTTT. Its protein is CASRTGGPGELFF.

The count of this clone is one. The chain joins TRBV5-5 to TRBJ2-3, with a tentative D call TRBD2 (5 bases). The ends were cut back, 0 bases at V and 4 bases at J, with 12 bases in the middle. Germline V gives CDR1 SGHKS, CDR2 YYEKEE (reference sequence). This CDR3 contains 15 residues. CDR3 protein: CASSLDPASPDTQYF. The CDR3, as DNA: TGTGCCAGCAGCTTGGACCCGGCTAGCCCAGATACGCAGTATTTT.

This clone has a single count. DNA of the CDR3: TGTGCCAGCAGTTTACTTGTCGGGACTAGCGGCACAGATACGCAGTATTTT. This codes for CASSLLVGTSGTDTQYF. The chain uses TRBV28 and TRBJ2-3; TRBD2 matches at 10 bases. The CDR3 has 17 amino acids. The junction had 6 bases not matched to a gene; V was cut back by 2 bases and J by 1 base. Per the germline V gene, CDR1 is MDHEN and CDR2 is SYDVKM. The whole variable domain, remainder taken from reference TRBV28 and TRBJ2-3, is DVKVTQSSRYLVKRTGEKVFLECVQDMDHENMFWYRQDPGLGLRLIYFSYDVKMKEKGDIPEGYSVSREKKERFSLILESASTNQTSMYLCASSLLVGTSGTDTQYFGPGTRLTVL.

The CDR3 nucleotides read TGCGCCAGCAGTCGGGCAGGTCCCCCCTACGAGCAGTACGTC. Encoded protein: CASSRAGPPYEQYV. V usage is TRBV23-1 and J usage is TRBJ2-7; D is uncertain. TRBV23-1 is an ORF, with its function uncertain. The CDR3 sequence is 14 residues long. V dropped 4 bases and J dropped 2 bases, with 12 bases sitting between them.

The chain is built from TRBV19 and TRBJ2-5, with 11 bases matching TRBD2. In germline, CDR1 is LNHDA, CDR2 SQIVND (reference sequence). V gave up 5 bases and J gave up 7 bases; unmatched junction bases: 9. There are 15 residues in the CDR3. This chain's CDR3 is CASSPVAGGSGTQYF. Here the CDR3 DNA reads TGTGCCAGTAGTCCCGTAGCGGGGGGGTCAGGGACCCAGTACTTC.

The J gene is TRBJ1-2, the V gene TRBV7-8, with 7 bases identical to TRBD1. The CDR3 has 17 residues. CDR1 and CDR2 from the germline V gene are SGHVS and FQNEAQ. J lost 4 bases, V lost 2 bases, and 13 bases had no gene match. This chain's CDR3 is CASSLSPPGGSFYGYTF. The CDR3 nucleotides are TGTGCCAGCAGCTTAAGTCCTCCAGGGGGGAGCTTCTATGGCTACACCTTC.

The CDR3 region is CATSDSRDRLNQPQHF. The CDR3 nucleotides read TGTGCCACCAGTGATTCCCGGGACAGACTCAATCAGCCCCAGCATTTT. This chain connects TRBV24-1 to TRBJ1-5; TRBD1 matches 7 bases. Germline V gives CDR1 KGHDR, CDR2 SFDVKD. The V gene end was trimmed by 2 bases and the J gene end by 3 bases; junction bases not matched to a gene: 6. This CDR3 is built from 16 residues.

The V call is TRBV28, the J call TRBJ2-7; TRBD2 agrees at 7 bases. The germline V gene has CDR1 MDHEN and CDR2 SYDVKM. The CDR3 has 16 amino acids. V lost 2 bases, J lost 3 bases, and 10 bases stayed unmatched. CDR3 DNA sequence: TGTGCCAGCAGTTTAGGACCGGCGGGGGAATTCTACGAGCAGTACTTC. It is translated as CASSLGPAGEFYEQYF.

The CDR3 loop reads CASRDRLSGGYTF. CDR3 in DNA: TGCGCCAGCAGGGACAGGTTGTCAGGTGGCTACACCTTC. The chain recombines TRBV4-1 with TRBJ1-2, with 7 bases that match TRBD1. Germline CDR1 reads MGHRA; CDR2 reads YSYEKL. This CDR3 has 13 amino acids. The J segment lost 7 bases and the V segment lost 6 bases, leaving 8 bases of the junction unmatched.

The chain carries TRBV18 and TRBJ2-3, with TRBD1 as a possible D gene (6 bases). The CDR3 sequence is 15 residues long. Germline V gene sequence: CDR1 KGHSH, CDR2 LQKENI. V lost 3 bases and J lost 1, with 11 bases in between. CDR3 sequence reads: CASSPSGVGTDTQYF. Here the CDR3 DNA reads TGTGCCAGCTCACCTTCAGGGGTTGGCACAGATACGCAGTATTTT.

The V call is TRBV28, the J call TRBJ2-7; D may be TRBD1 (6 bases). Trimming shortened V by 3 bases and J by 2 bases, and 11 bases separated the two germline ends. This CDR3 has 14 amino acids. Looked up from germline, CDR1 is MDHEN and CDR2 is SYDVKM. The CDR3 DNA sequence: TGTGCCAGCAGTTTTGGGACACTACCCTACGAGCAGTACTTC. It yields the protein CASSFGTLPYEQYF. The full variable domain, completed using reference TRBV28 and TRBJ2-7, is DVKVTQSSRYLVKRTGEKVFLECVQDMDHENMFWYRQDPGLGLRLIYFSYDVKMKEKGDIPEGYSVSREKKERFSLILESASTNQTSMYLCASSFGTLPYEQYFGPGTRLTVT.